This T cell receptor (beta chain) comes out of a study of control samples from healthy donors and cancer patients (dated by TCRdb to the early 2020s). In its sample, this clone was seen a few times. It lacks a known antigen. Within one base of it there is no much larger clone, and no base qualities were kept. A distance of 9 bases separates the germline ends of V and J, which lose 3 bases and 0 bases respectively. The CDR3 goes from the cysteine to the phenylalanine over 15 residues. Only the CDR3 DNA is retained, 45 bases long and in frame from the first base. The germline V gene gives CDR1 as KGHSH and CDR2 as LQKENI. Library preparation used the immunoSEQ multiplex PCR assay. This is the immuneACCESS table as TCRdb keeps it, with only in-frame sequences that have V and J called. A part of the clones is gone; compared with another copy, unresolved V genes explain less than half, and the rest is unexplained. The sample profile shows about 65,000 clones; roughly nine tenths of them were found once. Clones ranked in the top ten supply 0.95% to 1.5% of the sample.

The chain is made from TRBV18 and TRBJ1-3, with TRBD1 tentatively as D gene (5 bases match). Input material: PBMCs. The receptor was derived from a woman between 50 and 59 years old with colorectal cancer. This receptor carries the CDR3 CASSPNDSSGNTIYF. In nucleotide form, the sequence is TGTGCCAGCTCACCTAACGACAGCTCTGGAAACACCATATATTTT.